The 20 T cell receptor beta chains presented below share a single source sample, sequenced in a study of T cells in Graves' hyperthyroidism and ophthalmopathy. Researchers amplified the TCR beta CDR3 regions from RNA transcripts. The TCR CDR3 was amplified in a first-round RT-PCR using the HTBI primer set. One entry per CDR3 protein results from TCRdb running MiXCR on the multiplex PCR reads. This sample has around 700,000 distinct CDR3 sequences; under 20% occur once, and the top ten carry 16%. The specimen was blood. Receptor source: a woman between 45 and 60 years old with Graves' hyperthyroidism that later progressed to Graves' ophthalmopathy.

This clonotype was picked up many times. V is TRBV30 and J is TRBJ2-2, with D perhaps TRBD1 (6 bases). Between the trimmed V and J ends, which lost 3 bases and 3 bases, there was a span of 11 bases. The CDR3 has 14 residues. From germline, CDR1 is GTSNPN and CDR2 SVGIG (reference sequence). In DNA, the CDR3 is TGTGCCTGGAGCGCGGACAGATACACCGGGGAGCTGTTTTTT. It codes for CAWSADRYTGELFF.

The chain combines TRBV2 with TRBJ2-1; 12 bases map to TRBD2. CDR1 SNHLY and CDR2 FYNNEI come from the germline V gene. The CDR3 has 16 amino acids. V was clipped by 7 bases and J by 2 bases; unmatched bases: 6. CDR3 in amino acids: CASTSTSGGTYNEQFF. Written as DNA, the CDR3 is TGTGCCAGCACCAGTACTAGCGGGGGGACCTACAATGAGCAGTTCTTC.

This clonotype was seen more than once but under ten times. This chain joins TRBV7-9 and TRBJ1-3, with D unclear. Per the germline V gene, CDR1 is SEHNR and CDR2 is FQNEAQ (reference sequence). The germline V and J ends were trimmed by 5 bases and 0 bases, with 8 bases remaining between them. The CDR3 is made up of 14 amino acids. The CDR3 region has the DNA TGTGCCAGCAGCCAACAGATCTCTGGAAACACCATATATTTT. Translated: CASSQQISGNTIYF. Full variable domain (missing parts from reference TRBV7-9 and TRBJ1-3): DTGVSQNPRHKITKRGQNVTFRCDPISEHNRLYWYRQTLGQGPEFLTYFQNEAQLEKSRLLSDRFSAERPKGSFSTLEIQRTEQGDSAMYLCASSQQISGNTIYFGEGSWLTVV.

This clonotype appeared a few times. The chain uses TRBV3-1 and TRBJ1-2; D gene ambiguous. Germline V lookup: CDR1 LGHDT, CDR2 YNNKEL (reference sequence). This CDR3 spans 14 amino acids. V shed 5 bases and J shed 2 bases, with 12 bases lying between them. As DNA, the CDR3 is TGTGCCAGCAGCTACGGGAGTCGGAACTATGGCTACACCTTC. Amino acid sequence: CASSYGSRNYGYTF.

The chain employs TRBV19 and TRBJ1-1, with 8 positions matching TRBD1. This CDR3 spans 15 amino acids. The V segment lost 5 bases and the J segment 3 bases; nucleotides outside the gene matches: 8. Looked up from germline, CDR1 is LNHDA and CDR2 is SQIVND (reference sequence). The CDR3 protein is CASSPDRGSDTEAFF. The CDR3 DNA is TGTGCCAGTAGTCCCGACAGGGGTTCGGACACTGAAGCTTTCTTT.

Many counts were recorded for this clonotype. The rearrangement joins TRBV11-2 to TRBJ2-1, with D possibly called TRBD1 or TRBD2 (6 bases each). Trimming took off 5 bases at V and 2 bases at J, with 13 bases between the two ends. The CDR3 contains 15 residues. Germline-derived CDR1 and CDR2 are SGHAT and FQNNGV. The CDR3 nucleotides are TGTGCCAGCAGCCCTGGAGGGGGGCCCTACAATGAGCAGTTCTTC. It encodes CASSPGGGPYNEQFF.

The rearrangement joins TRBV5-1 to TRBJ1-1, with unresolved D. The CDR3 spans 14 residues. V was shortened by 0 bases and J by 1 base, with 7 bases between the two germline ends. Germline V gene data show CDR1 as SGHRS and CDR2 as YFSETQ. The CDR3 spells CASSLDGTNTEAFF. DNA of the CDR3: TGCGCCAGCAGCTTGGACGGCACGAACACTGAAGCTTTCTTT.

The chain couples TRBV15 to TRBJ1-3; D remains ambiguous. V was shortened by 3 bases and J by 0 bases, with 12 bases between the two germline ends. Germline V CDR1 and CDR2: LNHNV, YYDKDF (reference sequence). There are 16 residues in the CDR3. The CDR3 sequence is CATSSGPWGSGNTIYF. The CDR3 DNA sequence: TGTGCCACCAGCAGCGGGCCTTGGGGCTCTGGAAACACCATATATTTT.

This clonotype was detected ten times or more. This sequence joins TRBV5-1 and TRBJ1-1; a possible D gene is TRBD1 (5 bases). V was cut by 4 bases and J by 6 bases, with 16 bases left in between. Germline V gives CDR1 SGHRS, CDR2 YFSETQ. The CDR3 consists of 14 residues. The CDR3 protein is CASSALTGTPEAFF. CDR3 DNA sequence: TGCGCCAGCAGCGCCTTAACCGGGACTCCTGAAGCTTTCTTT.

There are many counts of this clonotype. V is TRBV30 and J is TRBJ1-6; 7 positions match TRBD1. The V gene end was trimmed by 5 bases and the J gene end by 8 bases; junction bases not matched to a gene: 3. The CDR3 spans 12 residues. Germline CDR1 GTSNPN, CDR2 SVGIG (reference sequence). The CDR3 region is CAWDREDSPLHF. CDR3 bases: TGTGCCTGGGACAGGGAAGATTCACCCCTCCACTTT.

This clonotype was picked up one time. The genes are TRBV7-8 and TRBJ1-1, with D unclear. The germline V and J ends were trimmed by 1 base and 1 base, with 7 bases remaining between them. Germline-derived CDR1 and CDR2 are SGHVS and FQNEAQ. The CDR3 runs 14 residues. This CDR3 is CASSLGSRNTEAFF. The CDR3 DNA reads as TGTGCCAGCAGCTTAGGATCCAGGAACACTGAAGCTTTCTTT.

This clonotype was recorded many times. In nucleotides, the CDR3 is TGTGCCAGCAGCCCCTCGACAGGGGAAGATACGCAGTATTTT. Translation gives CASSPSTGEDTQYF. The chain uses TRBV11-3 and TRBJ2-3; TRBD1 agrees at 8 bases. V trimming: 5 bases; J trimming: 5 bases; junction bases outside the gene matches: 6. The CDR3 totals 14 residues. CDR1 and CDR2 (germline): SGHNT, YENEEA.

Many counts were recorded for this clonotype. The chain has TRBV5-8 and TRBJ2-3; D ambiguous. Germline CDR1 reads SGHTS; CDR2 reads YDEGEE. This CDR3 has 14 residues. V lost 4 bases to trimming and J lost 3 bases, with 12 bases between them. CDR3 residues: CASSAQLGTDTQYF. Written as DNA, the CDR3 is TGTGCCAGCAGCGCGCAACTTGGGACAGATACGCAGTATTTT.

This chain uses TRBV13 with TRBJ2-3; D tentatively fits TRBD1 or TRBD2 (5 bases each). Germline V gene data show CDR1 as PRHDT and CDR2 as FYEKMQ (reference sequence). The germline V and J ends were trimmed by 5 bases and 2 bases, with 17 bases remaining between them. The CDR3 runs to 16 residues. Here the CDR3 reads CASSPQRGEATDTQYF. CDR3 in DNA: TGTGCCAGCAGCCCACAGAGGGGCGAGGCCACAGATACGCAGTATTTT.

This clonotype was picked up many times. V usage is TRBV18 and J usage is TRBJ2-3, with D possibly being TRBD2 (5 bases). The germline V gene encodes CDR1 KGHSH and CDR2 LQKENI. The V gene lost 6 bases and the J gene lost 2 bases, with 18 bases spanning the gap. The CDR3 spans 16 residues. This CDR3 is CASSEMEELITDTQYF. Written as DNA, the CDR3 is TGTGCCAGCTCTGAAATGGAGGAGTTGATCACAGATACGCAGTATTTT.

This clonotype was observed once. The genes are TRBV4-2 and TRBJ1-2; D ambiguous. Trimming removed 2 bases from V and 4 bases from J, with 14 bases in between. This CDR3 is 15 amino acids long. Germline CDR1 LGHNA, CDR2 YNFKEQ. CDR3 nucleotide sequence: TGTGCCAGCAGCCAACCCCTAACTGAACTCTATGGCTACACCTTC. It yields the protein CASSQPLTELYGYTF.

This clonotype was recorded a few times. In DNA, the CDR3 is TGTGCCAGCATAAAGGACCAGGGCACGTGGACTGAAGCTTTCTTT. It yields the protein CASIKDQGTWTEAFF. The V gene is TRBV6-2 or TRBV6-3, the J gene TRBJ1-1; D is perhaps TRBD1 (5 bases). The V gene lost 7 bases and the J gene lost 5 bases, with 20 bases spanning the gap. The CDR3 has 15 amino acids. Germline loops: CDR1 MNHEY, CDR2 SVGEGT.

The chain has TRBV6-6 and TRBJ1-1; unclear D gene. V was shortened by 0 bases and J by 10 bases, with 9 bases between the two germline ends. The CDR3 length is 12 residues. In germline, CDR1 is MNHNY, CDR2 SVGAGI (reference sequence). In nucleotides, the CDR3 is TGTGCCAGCAGTTACTCATATTATGGAGCTTTCTTT. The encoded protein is CASSYSYYGAFF.

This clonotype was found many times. The CDR3 DNA reads as TGCAGTGCCGGGACAGGGGGCTCCTACGAGCAGTACTTC. Its translation: CSAGTGGSYEQYF. This chain joins TRBV20-1 and TRBJ2-7, with 11 positions matching TRBD1. The CDR3 has 13 amino acids. From germline, CDR1 is DFQATT and CDR2 SNEGSKA (reference sequence). Germline trimming cut 6 bases from V and 0 bases from J; bases unmatched to any gene: 1.

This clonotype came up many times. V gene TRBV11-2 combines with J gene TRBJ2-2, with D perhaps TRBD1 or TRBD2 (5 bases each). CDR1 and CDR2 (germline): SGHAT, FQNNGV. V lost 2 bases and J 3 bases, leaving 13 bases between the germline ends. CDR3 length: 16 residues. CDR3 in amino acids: CASSLYQGDHTGELFF. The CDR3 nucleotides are TGTGCCAGCAGCTTATATCAGGGAGATCACACCGGGGAGCTGTTTTTT.